The 4 T cell receptor beta chains reported below all come from one sample, sequenced in a study of blood T cell repertoires in COVID-19. Profiling relied on immunoSEQ multiplex PCR, and the TCRdb table lists in-frame clones only, not all of them. The sample records fewer than 500,000 clones, 70% to 90% being singletons. Sequencing input: PBMCs or T cells enriched from blood (not recorded which). The source is a woman aged 18-35 years with acute COVID-19.

The J gene is TRBJ2-7, the V gene TRBV19; 14 positions agree with TRBD2. The CDR3 has 18 amino acids. Germline V gene data show CDR1 as LNHDA and CDR2 as SQIVND (reference sequence). V lost 2 bases, J lost 2 bases, and 8 bases stayed unmatched. The CDR3 protein is CASSIQGTSGSIAYEQYF. CDR3 nucleotide sequence: TGTGCCAGTAGTATACAGGGGACTAGCGGGAGTATCGCCTACGAGCAGTACTTC.

This chain uses TRBV18 with TRBJ1-1, with 8 bases identical to TRBD1. Looked up from germline, CDR1 is KGHSH and CDR2 is LQKENI. The CDR3 length is 16 residues. V lost 3 bases to trimming and J lost 2 bases; unmatched junction nucleotides: 8. CDR3 in amino acids: CASSPGTTGENTEAFF. Written as DNA, the CDR3 is TGTGCCAGCTCACCGGGGACGACAGGGGAAAACACTGAAGCTTTCTTT. Combining the CDR3 with reference TRBV18 and TRBJ1-1 gives the whole variable domain NAGVMQNPRHLVRRRGQEARLRCSPMKGHSHVYWYRQLPEEGLKFMVYLQKENIIDESGMPKERFSAEFPKEGPSILRIQQVVRGDSAAYFCASSPGTTGENTEAFFGQGTRLTVV.

The rearrangement links TRBV12-3 or TRBV12-4 to TRBJ2-7, with TRBD1 matching over 8 bases. The CDR3 sequence is 13 residues long. V lost 5 bases to trimming and J lost 4 bases; unmatched junction nucleotides: 4. The CDR3 loop reads CASSPGQGYEQYF. CDR3 in DNA: TGTGCCAGCAGTCCTGGACAGGGTTACGAGCAGTACTTC.

The J gene is TRBJ2-5, the V gene TRBV19; tentatively, D is TRBD2 (7 bases). V was clipped by 1 base and J by 2 bases, with 14 bases between them. CDR3 length: 16 amino acids. The germline V gene encodes CDR1 LNHDA and CDR2 SQIVND (reference sequence). The DNA for the CDR3 is TGTGCCAGTAGTATAGGAGGGGGGGGGCATCAAGAGACCCAGTACTTC. This codes for CASSIGGGGHQETQYF.